The clone carrying this TCR beta chain has only a few counts. Only in-frame clones appear in the TCRdb table, and some are missing; sequencing was by immunoSEQ multiplex PCR. The table has about 110,000 clones, 85% to 95% seen once. This sample is drawn from a study of T cell changes during pregnancy in multiple sclerosis. Per the germline V gene, CDR1 is SNHLY and CDR2 is FYNNEI. With 6 bases removed from V and 6 bases from J, the gap between germline ends came to 6 bases. The CDR3 loop spans 10 amino acids. This sequence joins TRBV2 and TRBJ2-7; possible D gene TRBD2, 6 bases. Sequenced here: peripheral blood, sampled after pregnancy. This sequence originates from a female donor with multiple sclerosis, enrolled in a pregnancy study. The CDR3 protein is CASRGGEQYF. CDR3 coding DNA: TGTGCCAGCAGGGGGGGCGAGCAGTACTTC.